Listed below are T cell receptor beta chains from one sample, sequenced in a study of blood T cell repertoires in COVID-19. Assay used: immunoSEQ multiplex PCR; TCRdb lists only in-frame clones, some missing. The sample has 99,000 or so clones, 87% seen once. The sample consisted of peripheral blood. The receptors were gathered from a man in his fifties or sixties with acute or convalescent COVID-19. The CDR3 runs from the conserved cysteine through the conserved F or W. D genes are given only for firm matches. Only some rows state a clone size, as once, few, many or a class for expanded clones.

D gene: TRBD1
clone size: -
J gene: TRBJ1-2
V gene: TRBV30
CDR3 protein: CAWSLGQGGGYTF
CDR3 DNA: TGTGCCTGGAGCCTAGGACAGGGCGGAGGCTACACCTTC

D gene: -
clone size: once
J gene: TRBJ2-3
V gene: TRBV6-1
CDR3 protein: CASSEARGDTQYF
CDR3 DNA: TGTGCCAGCAGTGAAGCGCGGGGAGATACGCAGTATTTT

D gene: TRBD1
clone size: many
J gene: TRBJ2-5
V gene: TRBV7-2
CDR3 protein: CASSTRDRRQTQYF
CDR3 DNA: TGTGCCAGCAGCACCCGGGACAGGAGACAGACCCAGTACTTC

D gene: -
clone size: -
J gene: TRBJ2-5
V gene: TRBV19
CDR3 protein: CASRLEGAGHETQYF
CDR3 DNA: TGTGCCAGTAGGTTGGAGGGGGCAGGTCACGAGACCCAGTACTTC

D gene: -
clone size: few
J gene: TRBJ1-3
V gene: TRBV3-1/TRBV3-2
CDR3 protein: CASSQDQGGGNTIYF
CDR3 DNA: TGTGCCAGCAGCCAAGATCAGGGCGGTGGAAACACCATATATTTT

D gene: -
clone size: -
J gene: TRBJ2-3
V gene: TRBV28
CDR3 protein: CASIGDSTDTQYF
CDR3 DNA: TGTGCCAGCATCGGGGATAGCACAGATACGCAGTATTTT

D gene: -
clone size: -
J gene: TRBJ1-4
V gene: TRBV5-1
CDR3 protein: CASSWGPRDEKLFF
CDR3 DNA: TGCGCCAGCAGCTGGGGCCCCAGGGATGAAAAACTGTTTTTT

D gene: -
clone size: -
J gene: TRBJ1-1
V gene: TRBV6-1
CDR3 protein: CASSDVSGATEAFF
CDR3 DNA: TGTGCCAGCAGTGACGTGAGCGGTGCCACTGAAGCTTTCTTT

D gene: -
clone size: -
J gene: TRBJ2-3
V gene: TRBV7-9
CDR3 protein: CASSLRLDLLDTQYF
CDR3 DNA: TGTGCCAGCAGCCTCCGGTTAGATCTGTTAGATACGCAGTATTTT

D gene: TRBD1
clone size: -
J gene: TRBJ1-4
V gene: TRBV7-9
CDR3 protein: CASSSGQGNEKLFF
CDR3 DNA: TGTGCCAGCAGCTCTGGACAGGGTAATGAAAAACTGTTTTTT

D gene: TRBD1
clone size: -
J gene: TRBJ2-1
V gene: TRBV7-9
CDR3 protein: CASSPGQHSYNEQFF
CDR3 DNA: TGTGCCAGCAGCCCGGGACAGCACTCCTACAATGAGCAGTTCTTC

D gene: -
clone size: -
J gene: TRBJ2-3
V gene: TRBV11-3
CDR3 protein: CASSSGGWGRNTDTQYF
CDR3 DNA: TGTGCCAGCAGCTCGGGTGGTTGGGGGCGAAACACAGATACGCAGTATTTT

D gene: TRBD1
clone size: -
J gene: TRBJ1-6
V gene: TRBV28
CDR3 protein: CASSLYGSGGYNSPLHF
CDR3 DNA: TGTGCCAGCAGTTTATACGGGTCAGGGGGCTATAATTCACCCCTCCACTTT

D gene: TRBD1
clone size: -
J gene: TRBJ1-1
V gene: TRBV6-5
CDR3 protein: CASSIGQGGTEAFF
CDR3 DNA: TGTGCCAGCAGTATTGGACAGGGGGGTACTGAAGCTTTCTTT

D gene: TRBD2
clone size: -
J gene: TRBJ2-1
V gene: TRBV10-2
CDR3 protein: CASSTRQPGLAGAYNEQFF
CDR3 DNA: TGCGCCAGCAGCACAAGACAGCCGGGACTAGCGGGCGCGTACAATGAGCAGTTCTTC

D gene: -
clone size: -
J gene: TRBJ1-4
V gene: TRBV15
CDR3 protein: CATSRDRLSTNEKLFF
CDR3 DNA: TGTGCCACCAGCAGAGATCGTCTCAGTACTAATGAAAAACTGTTTTTT

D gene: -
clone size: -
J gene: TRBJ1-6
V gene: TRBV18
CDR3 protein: CASSPMQGGPNSPLHF
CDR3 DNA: TGTGCCAGCTCACCAATGCAGGGAGGGCCAAATTCACCCCTCCACTTT

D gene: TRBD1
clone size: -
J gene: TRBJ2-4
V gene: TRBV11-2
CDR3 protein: CASSSVQGTKNIQYF
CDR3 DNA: TGTGCCAGCAGCTCGGTACAGGGGACCAAAAACATTCAGTACTTC

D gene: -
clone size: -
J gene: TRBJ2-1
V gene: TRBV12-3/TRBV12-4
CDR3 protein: CASSPGEEWLGFF
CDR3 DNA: TGTGCCAGCAGCCCGGGAGAAGAGTGGTTGGGGTTCTTC

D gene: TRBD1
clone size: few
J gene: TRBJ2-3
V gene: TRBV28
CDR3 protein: CASSSRDRKGDTQYF
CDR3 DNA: TGTGCCAGCAGTAGCCGGGACAGAAAGGGGGATACGCAGTATTTT

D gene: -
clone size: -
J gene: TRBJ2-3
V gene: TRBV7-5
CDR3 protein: CVRSLQGFDTQYF
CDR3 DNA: TGTGTCAGAAGCTTACAGGGTTTCGATACGCAGTATTTT

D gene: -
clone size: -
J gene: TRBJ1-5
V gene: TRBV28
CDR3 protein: CASRYNSNQPQHF
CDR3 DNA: TGTGCCAGCAGGTACAATAGCAATCAGCCCCAGCATTTT

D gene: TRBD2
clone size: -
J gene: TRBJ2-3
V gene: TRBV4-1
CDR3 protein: CASRWRGGPGSTDTQYF
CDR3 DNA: TGCGCCAGCAGATGGCGGGGGGGGCCCGGGAGCACAGATACGCAGTATTTT

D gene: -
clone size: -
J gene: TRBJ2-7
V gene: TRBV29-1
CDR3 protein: CSVIEVGGSYEQYF
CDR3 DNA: TGCAGCGTGATCGAGGTGGGGGGTTCCTACGAGCAGTACTTC

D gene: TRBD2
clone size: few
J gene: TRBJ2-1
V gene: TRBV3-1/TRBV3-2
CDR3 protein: CASSRVAGGYNEQFF
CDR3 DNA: TGTGCCAGCAGCCGAGTAGCGGGGGGTTACAATGAGCAGTTCTTC

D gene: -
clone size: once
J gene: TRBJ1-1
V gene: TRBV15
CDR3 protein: CATSRDGGRGAEAFF
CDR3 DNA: TGTGCCACCAGCAGAGATGGTGGGAGGGGCGCTGAAGCTTTCTTT

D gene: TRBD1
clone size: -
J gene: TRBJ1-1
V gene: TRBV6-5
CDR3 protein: CASSPYRGTEAFF
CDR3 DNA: TGTGCCAGCAGTCCTTACAGGGGGACTGAAGCTTTCTTT

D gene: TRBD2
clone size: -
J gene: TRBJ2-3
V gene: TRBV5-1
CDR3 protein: CASSLAPSGRAVTADTQYF
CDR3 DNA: TGCGCCAGCAGCTTGGCCCCTAGCGGGAGGGCCGTTACTGCGGATACGCAGTATTTT

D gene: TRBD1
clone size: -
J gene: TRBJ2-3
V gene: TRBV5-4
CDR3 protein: CASSSGQSGDTDTQYF
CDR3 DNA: TGTGCCAGCAGCTCGGGACAGTCCGGGGATACAGATACGCAGTATTTT

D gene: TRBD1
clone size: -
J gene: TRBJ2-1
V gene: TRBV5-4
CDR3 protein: CASSARDRAHNEQFF
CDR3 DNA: TGTGCCAGCAGCGCCCGGGACAGGGCCCACAATGAGCAGTTCTTC

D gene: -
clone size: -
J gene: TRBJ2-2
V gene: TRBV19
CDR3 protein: CASSPQGIFRNTGELFF
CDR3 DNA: TGTGCCAGTAGTCCCCAGGGGATTTTTCGGAACACCGGGGAGCTGTTTTTT

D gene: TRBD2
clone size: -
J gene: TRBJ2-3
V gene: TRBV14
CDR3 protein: CASSQAKLAGRADTQYF
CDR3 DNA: TGTGCCAGCAGCCAAGCAAAACTAGCGGGAAGGGCAGATACGCAGTATTTT

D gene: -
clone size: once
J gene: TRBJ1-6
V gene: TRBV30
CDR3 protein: CAWSVRSVGVIRSPLHF
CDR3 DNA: TGTGCCTGGAGTGTACGGAGTGTGGGTGTAATAAGGTCACCCCTCCACTTT

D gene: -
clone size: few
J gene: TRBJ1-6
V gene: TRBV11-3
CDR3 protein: CASSSRGADSPLHF
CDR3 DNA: TGTGCCAGCAGCTCCCGCGGGGCGGATTCACCCCTCCACTTT

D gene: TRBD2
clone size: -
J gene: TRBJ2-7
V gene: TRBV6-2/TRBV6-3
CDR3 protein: CASSYGRLAGAAQYF
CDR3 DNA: TGTGCCAGCAGTTACGGTCGGCTAGCGGGAGCCGCGCAGTACTTC

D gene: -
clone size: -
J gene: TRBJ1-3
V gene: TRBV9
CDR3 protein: CASSITGSGNTIYF
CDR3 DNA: TGTGCCAGCAGCATAACAGGGTCGGGAAACACCATATATTTT

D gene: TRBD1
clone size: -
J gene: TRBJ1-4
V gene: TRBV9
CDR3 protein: CASSPLTGTGYEKLFF
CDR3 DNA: TGTGCCAGCAGCCCACTAACCGGGACAGGGTATGAAAAACTGTTTTTT

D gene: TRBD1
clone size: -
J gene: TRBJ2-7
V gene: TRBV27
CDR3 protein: CASSLEKDRGGEQYF
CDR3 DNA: TGTGCCAGCAGTCTGGAGAAGGACAGGGGCGGCGAGCAGTACTTC

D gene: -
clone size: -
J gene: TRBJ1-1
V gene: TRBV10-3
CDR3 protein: CAIKGVGTEAFF
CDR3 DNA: TGTGCCATCAAGGGGGTAGGCACTGAAGCTTTCTTT

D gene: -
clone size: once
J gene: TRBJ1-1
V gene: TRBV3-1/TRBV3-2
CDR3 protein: CASSQVSVTEAFF
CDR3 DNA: TGTGCCAGCAGCCAAGTATCCGTCACTGAAGCTTTCTTT

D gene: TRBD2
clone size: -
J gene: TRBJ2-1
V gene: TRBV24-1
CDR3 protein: CATAGLAGGNEQFF
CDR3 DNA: TGTGCCACCGCGGGGCTAGCGGGGGGGAATGAGCAGTTCTTC

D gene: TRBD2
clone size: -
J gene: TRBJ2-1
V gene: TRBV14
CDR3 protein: CASSQPLRTSGTSYNEQFF
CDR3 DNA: TGTGCCAGCAGCCAACCCCTCCGGACTAGCGGGACCTCCTACAATGAGCAGTTCTTC

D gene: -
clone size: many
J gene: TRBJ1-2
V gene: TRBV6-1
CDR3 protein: CASSEGHNANYGYTF
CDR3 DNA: TGTGCCAGCAGTGAAGGGCACAACGCTAACTATGGCTACACCTTC

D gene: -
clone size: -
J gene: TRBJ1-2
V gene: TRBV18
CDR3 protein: CASSPGNYGYTF
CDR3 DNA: TGTGCCAGCTCACCCGGTAACTATGGCTACACCTTC

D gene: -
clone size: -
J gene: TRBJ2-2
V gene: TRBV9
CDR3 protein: CASSAGVGAGELFF
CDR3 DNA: TGTGCCAGCAGCGCGGGGGTGGGCGCCGGGGAGCTGTTTTTT